The clone carrying this T cell receptor beta chain was detected only once. The entry originates in a study of shared T cell receptors in the human thymus. The CDR3 consists of 18 residues. Unmatched junction bases numbered 4, after V lost 5 bases and J lost 0 bases. Germline lookup yields CDR1 SNHLY and CDR2 FYNNEI. The protocol was immunoSEQ multiplex PCR, while the TCRdb copy is restricted to in-frame clones and leaves out a portion. The sample records 600,000 to 900,000 clones, 80% to 90% being singletons. These data were also filed under a second study, of human thymus T cells. Turning to that study: Resected material from corrective heart surgery provided the thymus tissue analysed. The authors found apparently biased V and J gene usage in thymic and blood repertoires. Unrelated individuals were reported by related research to share highly overlapping thymic repertoires.

The specimen was thymocytes. The chain has TRBV2 and TRBJ2-4; 16 bases match TRBD2. The source of this sequence is a girl less than two years old with a congenital heart defect. CDR3: CASSPGTSGGAAKNIQYF. As DNA, the CDR3 is TGTGCCAGCAGTCCCGGGACTAGCGGGGGGGCAGCCAAAAACATTCAGTACTTC.